The 9 T cell receptor beta chains listed next were all sequenced from one sample in a study of radiation and T cells in renal cell carcinoma. TCRdb's table, derived via immunoSEQ multiplex PCR, lists solely in-frame clones and lacks some. The sample lists approximately 5,700 clones, under 70% occurring once. Treatment indicated: treatment-naive control, cytoreductive nephrectomy. Sequences were derived from tumor tissue, sampled from a patient whose treatment was nephrectomy without radiotherapy. The receptors here all came from a human donor with renal cell carcinoma.

This clone was picked up a small number of times. This chain uses TRBV29-1 with TRBJ2-2; D unclear. This CDR3 has 11 residues. Germline values: CDR1 SQVTM, CDR2 ANQGSEA. V was shortened by 4 bases and J by 1 base, with 1 base between the two germline ends. The chain's CDR3 is CSVGNTGELFF. In DNA form, the CDR3 reads TGCAGCGTTGGGAACACCGGGGAGCTGTTTTTT.

The chain uses TRBV11-1 and TRBJ2-1; no clear D gene. V lost 3 bases and J lost 0, with 9 bases in between. Germline assignment: CDR1 SGHAT and CDR2 FQDESV (reference sequence). The CDR3 spans 15 residues. CDR3 in amino acids: CASSFDMSSYNEQFF. The CDR3 nucleotides are TGTGCCAGCAGCTTTGACATGAGCTCCTACAATGAGCAGTTCTTC.

The chain recombines TRBV6-6 with TRBJ2-2; a weak D match, TRBD2 (5 bases). CDR1 and CDR2 (germline): MNHNY, SVGAGI (reference sequence). CDR3 length: 14 amino acids. Trimming left V 8 bases short and J 0 bases short, with 10 bases between. This CDR3 reads CASSEVANTGELFF. The CDR3 nucleotides read TGTGCCAGCTCGGAGGTGGCGAACACCGGGGAGCTGTTTTTT.

V and J are TRBV11-2 and TRBJ1-5; D ambiguous. The V gene lost 4 bases and the J gene lost 3 bases, with 7 bases spanning the gap. CDR1 is SGHAT, CDR2 FQNNGV, per germline. There are 13 residues in the CDR3. The CDR3 is CASSSETNQPQHF. The CDR3 DNA reads TGTGCCAGCAGCTCAGAGACCAATCAGCCCCAGCATTTT.

The gene calls are TRBV11-2 and TRBJ2-3; 10 bases match TRBD1. V shed 1 base, J shed 6 bases, and the junction held 7 bases outside the gene matches. This CDR3 contains 16 residues. Germline V gene lookup returns CDR1 SGHAT and CDR2 FQNNGV. The CDR3 DNA reads as TGTGCCAGCAGCTTAGCGACAGGGGGCGAAGGGGATACGCAGTATTTT. It is translated as CASSLATGGEGDTQYF. Supplemented by reference TRBV11-2 and TRBJ2-3, the full variable domain reads EAGVAQSPRYKIIEKRQSVAFWCNPISGHATLYWYQQILGQGPKLLIQFQNNGVVDDSQLPKDRFSAERLKGVDSTLKIQPAKLEDSAVYLCASSLATGGEGDTQYFGPGTRLTVL.

V usage is TRBV27 and J usage is TRBJ2-7, with D tentatively TRBD1 (5 bases). The length of the CDR3 is 14 residues. Germline V gives CDR1 MNHEY, CDR2 SMNVEV (reference sequence). Trimming shortened V by 10 bases and J by 3 bases, and 19 bases separated the two germline ends. In nucleotides, the CDR3 is TGTGCCACCAAACCCGGCCAGGGAATCTACGAGCAGTACTTC. It is translated as CATKPGQGIYEQYF.

This rearrangement joins TRBV19 to TRBJ1-6; 7 nucleotides align to TRBD1. Germline CDR1 reads LNHDA; CDR2 reads SQIVND (reference sequence). The CDR3 runs 14 residues. V lost 9 bases to trimming and J lost 7 bases; unmatched junction nucleotides: 9. Here the CDR3 DNA reads TGTGCCAGCACACAGACAGGGTTCAATTCACCCCTCCACTTT. This codes for CASTQTGFNSPLHF.

The gene calls are TRBV2 and TRBJ2-7, with TRBD1 matching over 9 bases. The CDR3 totals 14 residues. V lost 6 bases to trimming and J lost 2 bases; unmatched junction nucleotides: 5. The germline V gene has CDR1 SNHLY and CDR2 FYNNEI. CDR3 loop: CASSGGTGPYEQYF. CDR3 DNA: TGTGCCAGCAGCGGAGGGACAGGGCCCTACGAGCAGTACTTC. Complete variable domain (other parts from reference TRBV2 and TRBJ2-7): EPEVTQTPSHQVTQMGQEVILRCVPISNHLYFYWYRQILGQKVEFLVSFYNNEISEKSEIFDDQFSVERPDGSNFTLKIRSTKLEDSAMYFCASSGGTGPYEQYFGPGTRLTVT.

This chain uses TRBV7-9 with TRBJ2-5; D is undetermined. Deletions cut 3 bases from V and 5 bases from J, with 7 bases between. CDR3 length equals 12 residues. Germline assignment: CDR1 SEHNR and CDR2 FQNEAQ (reference sequence). CDR3 in amino acids: CASSFAGETQYF. The CDR3 DNA reads TGTGCCAGCAGCTTTGCTGGGGAGACCCAGTACTTC.